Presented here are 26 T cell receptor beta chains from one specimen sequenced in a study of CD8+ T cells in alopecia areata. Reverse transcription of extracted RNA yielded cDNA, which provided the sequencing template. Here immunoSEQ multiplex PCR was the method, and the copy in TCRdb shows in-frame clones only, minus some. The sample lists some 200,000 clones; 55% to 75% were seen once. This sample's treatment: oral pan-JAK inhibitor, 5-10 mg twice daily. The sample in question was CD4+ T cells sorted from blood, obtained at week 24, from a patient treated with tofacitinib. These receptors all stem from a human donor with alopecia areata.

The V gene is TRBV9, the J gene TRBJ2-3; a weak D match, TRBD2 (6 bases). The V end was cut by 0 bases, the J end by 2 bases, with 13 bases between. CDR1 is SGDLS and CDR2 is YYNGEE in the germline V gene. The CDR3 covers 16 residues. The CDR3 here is CASSVEGLWDTDTQYF. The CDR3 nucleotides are TGTGCCAGCAGCGTAGAGGGACTCTGGGACACAGATACGCAGTATTTT.

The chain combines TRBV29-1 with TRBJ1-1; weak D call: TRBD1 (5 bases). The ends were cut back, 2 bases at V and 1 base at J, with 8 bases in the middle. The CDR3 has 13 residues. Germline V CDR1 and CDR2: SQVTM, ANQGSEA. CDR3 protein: CSVEQGWNTEAFF. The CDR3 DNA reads TGCAGCGTTGAACAGGGATGGAACACTGAAGCTTTCTTT.

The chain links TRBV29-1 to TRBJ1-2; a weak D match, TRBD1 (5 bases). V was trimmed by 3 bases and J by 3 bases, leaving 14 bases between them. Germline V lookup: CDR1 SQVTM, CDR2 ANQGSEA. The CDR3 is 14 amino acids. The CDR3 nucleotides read TGCAGCGTTGATGTCAGGGTGTCCCACTATGGCTACACCTTC. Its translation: CSVDVRVSHYGYTF.

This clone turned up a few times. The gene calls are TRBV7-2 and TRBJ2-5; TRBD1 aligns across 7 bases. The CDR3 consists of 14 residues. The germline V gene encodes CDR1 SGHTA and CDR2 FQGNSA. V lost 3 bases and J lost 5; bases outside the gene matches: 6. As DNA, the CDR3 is TGTGCCAGCAGCTTTGGACAGGTCGGGGAGACCCAGTACTTC. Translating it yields CASSFGQVGETQYF.

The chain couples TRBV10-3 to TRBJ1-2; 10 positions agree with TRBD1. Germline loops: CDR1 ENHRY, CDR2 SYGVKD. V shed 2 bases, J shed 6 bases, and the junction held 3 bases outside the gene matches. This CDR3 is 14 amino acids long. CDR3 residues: CAISEGTGVDGYTF. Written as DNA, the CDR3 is TGTGCCATCAGTGAGGGGACAGGGGTGGATGGCTACACCTTC.

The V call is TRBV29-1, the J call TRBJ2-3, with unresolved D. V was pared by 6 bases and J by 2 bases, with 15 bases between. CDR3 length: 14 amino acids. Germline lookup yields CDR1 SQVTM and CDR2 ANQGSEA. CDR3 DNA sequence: TGCAGCGTGGCGACACAAACCTTCACAGATACGCAGTATTTT. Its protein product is CSVATQTFTDTQYF.

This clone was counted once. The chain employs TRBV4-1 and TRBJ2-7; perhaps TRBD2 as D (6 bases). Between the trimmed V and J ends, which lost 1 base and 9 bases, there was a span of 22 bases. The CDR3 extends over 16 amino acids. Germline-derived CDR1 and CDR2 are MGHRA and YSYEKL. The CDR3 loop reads CASSQAPRERGNRQYF. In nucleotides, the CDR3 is TGCGCCAGCAGCCAAGCCCCCCGGGAACGGGGGAATCGGCAGTACTTC.

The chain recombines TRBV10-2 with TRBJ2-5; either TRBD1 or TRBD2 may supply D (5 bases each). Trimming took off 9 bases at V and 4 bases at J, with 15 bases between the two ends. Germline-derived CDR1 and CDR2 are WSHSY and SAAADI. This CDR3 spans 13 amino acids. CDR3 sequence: CARSSGAGETQYF. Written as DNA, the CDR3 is TGCGCCAGAAGCTCCGGGGCGGGAGAGACCCAGTACTTC.

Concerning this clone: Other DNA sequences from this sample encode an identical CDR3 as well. DNA for the CDR3: TGTGCCTGGAGTGTAGAGGGGGGTCAGCCCCAGCATTTT. It specifies CAWSVEGGQPQHF. The rearrangement uses TRBV30 and TRBJ1-5; D possibly corresponds to TRBD1 (6 bases). Germline V lookup: CDR1 GTSNPN, CDR2 SVGIG (reference sequence). Trimming took off 0 bases at V and 6 bases at J, with 9 bases between the two ends. The length of the CDR3 is 13 residues. The complete variable domain, with remaining parts taken from reference TRBV30 and TRBJ1-5, reads SQTIHQWPATLVQPVGSPLSLECTVEGTSNPNLYWYRQAAGRGLQLLFYSVGIGQISSEVPQNLSASRPQDRQFILSSKKLLLSDSGFYLCAWSVEGGQPQHFGDGTRLSIL.

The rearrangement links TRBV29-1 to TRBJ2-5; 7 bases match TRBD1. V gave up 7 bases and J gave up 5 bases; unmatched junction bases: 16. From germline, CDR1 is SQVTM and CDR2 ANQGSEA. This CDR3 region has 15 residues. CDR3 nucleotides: TGCAGCGCGGGCCCACTGAGACAGGGTTGGGAGACCCAGTACTTC. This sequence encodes CSAGPLRQGWETQYF.

CDR3: CASSQDEMAGDYNEQFF. The DNA of the CDR3 is TGCGCCAGCAGCCAAGATGAGATGGCGGGGGACTACAATGAGCAGTTCTTC. The J gene is TRBJ2-1, the V gene TRBV4-1; 7 nucleotides agree with TRBD2. Looked up from germline, CDR1 is MGHRA and CDR2 is YSYEKL. The ends lost 0 bases at V and 3 bases at J; junction bases unmatched: 8. The length of the CDR3 is 17 residues.

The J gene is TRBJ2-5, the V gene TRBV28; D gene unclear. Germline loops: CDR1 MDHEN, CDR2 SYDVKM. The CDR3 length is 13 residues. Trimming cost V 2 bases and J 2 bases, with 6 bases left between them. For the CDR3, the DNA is TGTGCCAGCAGTTTACCCAATCAAGAGACCCAGTACTTC. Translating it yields CASSLPNQETQYF.

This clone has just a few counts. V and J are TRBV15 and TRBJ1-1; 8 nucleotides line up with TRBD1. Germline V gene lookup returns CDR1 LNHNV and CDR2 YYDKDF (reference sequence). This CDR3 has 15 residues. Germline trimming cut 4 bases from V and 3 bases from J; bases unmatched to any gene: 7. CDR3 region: CATSTQTGDYTEAFF. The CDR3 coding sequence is TGTGCCACCAGCACCCAGACAGGGGATTACACTGAAGCTTTCTTT.

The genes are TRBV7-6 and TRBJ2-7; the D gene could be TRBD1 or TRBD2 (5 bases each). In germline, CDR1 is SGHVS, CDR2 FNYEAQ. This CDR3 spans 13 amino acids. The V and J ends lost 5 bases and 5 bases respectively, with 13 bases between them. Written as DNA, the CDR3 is TGTGCCAGCAGCCCAGGGACCACCCACGAGCAGTACTTC. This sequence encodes CASSPGTTHEQYF.

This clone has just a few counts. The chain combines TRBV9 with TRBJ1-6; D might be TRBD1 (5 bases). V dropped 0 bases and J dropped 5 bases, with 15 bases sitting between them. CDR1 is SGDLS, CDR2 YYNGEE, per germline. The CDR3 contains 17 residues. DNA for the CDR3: TGTGCCAGCAGCGTAGCCGGGGCGAGTGCCCATAATTCACCCCTCCACTTT. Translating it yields CASSVAGASAHNSPLHF. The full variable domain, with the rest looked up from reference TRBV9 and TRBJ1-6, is DSGVTQTPKHLITATGQRVTLRCSPRSGDLSVYWYQQSLDQGLQFLIQYYNGEERAKGNILERFSAQQFPDLHSELNLSSLELGDSALYFCASSVAGASAHNSPLHFGNGTRLTVT.

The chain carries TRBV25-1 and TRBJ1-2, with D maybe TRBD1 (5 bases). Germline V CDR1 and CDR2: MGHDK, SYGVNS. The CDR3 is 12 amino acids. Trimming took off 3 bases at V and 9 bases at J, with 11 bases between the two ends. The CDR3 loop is CASSDSGSRYTF. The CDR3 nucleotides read TGTGCCAGCAGTGACTCAGGGAGCCGCTACACCTTC.

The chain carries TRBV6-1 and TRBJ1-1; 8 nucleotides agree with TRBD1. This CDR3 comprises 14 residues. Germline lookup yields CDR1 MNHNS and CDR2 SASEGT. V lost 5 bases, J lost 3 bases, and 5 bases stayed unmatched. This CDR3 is CASSHTDRDTEAFF. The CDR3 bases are TGTGCCAGCAGTCACACGGACAGGGACACTGAAGCTTTCTTT.

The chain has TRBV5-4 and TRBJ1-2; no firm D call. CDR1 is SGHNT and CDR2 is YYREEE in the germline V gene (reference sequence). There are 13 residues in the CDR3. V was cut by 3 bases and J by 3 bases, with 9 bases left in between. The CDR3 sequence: CASSSRIYYGYTF. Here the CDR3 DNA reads TGTGCCAGCAGCTCCAGGATCTACTATGGCTACACCTTC.

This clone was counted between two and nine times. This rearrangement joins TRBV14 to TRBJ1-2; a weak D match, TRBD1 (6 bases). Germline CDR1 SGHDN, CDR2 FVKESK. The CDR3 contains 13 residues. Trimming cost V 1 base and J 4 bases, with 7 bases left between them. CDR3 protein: CASSQGTAYGYTF. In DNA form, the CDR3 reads TGTGCCAGCAGCCAAGGGACAGCCTATGGCTACACCTTC.

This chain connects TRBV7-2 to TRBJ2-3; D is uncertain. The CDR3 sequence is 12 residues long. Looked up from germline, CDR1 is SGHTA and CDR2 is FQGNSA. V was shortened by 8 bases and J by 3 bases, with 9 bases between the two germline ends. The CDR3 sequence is CASADGTDTQYF. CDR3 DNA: TGTGCCAGCGCCGATGGAACAGATACGCAGTATTTT.

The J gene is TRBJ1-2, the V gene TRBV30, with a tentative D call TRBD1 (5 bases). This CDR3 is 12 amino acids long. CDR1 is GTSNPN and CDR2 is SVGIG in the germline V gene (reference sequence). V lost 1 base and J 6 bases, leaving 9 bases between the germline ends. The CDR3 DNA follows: TGTGCCTGGAGTGCGGGGGAGGATGGCTACACCTTC. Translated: CAWSAGEDGYTF.

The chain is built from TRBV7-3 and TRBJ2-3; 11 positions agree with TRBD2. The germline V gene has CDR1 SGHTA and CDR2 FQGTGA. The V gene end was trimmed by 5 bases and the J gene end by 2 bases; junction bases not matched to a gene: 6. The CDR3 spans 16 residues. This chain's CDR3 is CASSTGLAGHTDTQYF. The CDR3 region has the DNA TGTGCCAGCAGCACTGGACTAGCGGGTCACACAGATACGCAGTATTTT.

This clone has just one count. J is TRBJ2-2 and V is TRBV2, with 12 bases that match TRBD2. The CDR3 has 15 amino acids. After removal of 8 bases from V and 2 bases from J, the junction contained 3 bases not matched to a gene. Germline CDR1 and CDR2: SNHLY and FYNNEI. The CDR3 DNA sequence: TGTGCCAGCGGAGGACTAGCGGGAAACACCGGGGAGCTGTTTTTT. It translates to CASGGLAGNTGELFF.

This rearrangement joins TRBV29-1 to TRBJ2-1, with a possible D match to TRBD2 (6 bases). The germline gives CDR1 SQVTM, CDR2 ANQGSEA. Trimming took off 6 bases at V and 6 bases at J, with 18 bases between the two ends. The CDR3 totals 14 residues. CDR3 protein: CSVDKNGLSNEQFF. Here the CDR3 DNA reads TGCAGCGTCGACAAAAATGGACTATCCAATGAGCAGTTCTTC.

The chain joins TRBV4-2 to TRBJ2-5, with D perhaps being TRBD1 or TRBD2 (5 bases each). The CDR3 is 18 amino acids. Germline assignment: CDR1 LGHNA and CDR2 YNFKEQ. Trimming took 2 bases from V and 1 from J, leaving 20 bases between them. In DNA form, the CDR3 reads TGTGCCAGCAGCCAAAGGATTAAGGACGGGGCTTTCCAAGAGACCCAGTACTTC. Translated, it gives CASSQRIKDGAFQETQYF.

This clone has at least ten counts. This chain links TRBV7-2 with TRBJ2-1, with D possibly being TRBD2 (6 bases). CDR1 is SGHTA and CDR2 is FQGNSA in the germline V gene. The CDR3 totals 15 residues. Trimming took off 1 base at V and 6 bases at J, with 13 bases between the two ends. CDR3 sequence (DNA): TGTGCCAGCAGCTTAGACGGGAGCCTGGTCAATGAGCAGTTCTTC. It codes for CASSLDGSLVNEQFF.